A single sample is the source of the 17 T cell receptor beta chains below, sequenced in a study of cytomegalovirus exposure and HLA in healthy donors. 60 Vbeta and 13 Jbeta primers were used in PCR. Assay used: immunoSEQ multiplex PCR; TCRdb lists only in-frame clones, some missing. The sample has fewer than 300,000 clones, roughly 80% seen once. Source material: PBMCs. These receptors all stem from a girl aged 2-15 years in good health and CMV-seronegative.

This sequence joins TRBV7-8 and TRBJ2-7, with D hard to call. The CDR3 consists of 15 residues. V was trimmed by 1 base and J by 2 bases, leaving 12 bases between them. Germline loops: CDR1 SGHVS, CDR2 FQNEAQ. The CDR3 is CASSLDLTDTYEQYF. CDR3 DNA sequence: TGTGCCAGCAGCTTAGACCTAACAGACACCTACGAGCAGTACTTC.

This rearrangement joins TRBV5-1 to TRBJ1-6; TRBD1 aligns across 8 bases. This CDR3 has 14 amino acids. Germline assignment: CDR1 SGHRS and CDR2 YFSETQ. Trimming cost V 4 bases and J 7 bases; bases outside gene matches: 4. The CDR3 region is CASSPRQGNSPLHF. In DNA, the CDR3 is TGCGCCAGCAGCCCGAGACAGGGGAATTCACCCCTCCACTTT. Variable domain in full (rest from reference TRBV5-1 and TRBJ1-6): KAGVTQTPRYLIKTRGQQVTLSCSPISGHRSVSWYQQTPGQGLQFLFEYFSETQRNKGNFPGRFSGRQFSNSRSEMNVSTLELGDSALYLCASSPRQGNSPLHFGNGTRLTVT.

This sequence joins TRBV7-8 and TRBJ1-5, with 8 nucleotides matching TRBD1. Per germline, CDR1 SGHVS and CDR2 FQNEAQ. The V and J ends lost 5 bases and 6 bases, in that order; junction bases with no gene match: 9. This CDR3 contains 15 residues. This CDR3 is CASSDYRGWIQPQHF. The CDR3 nucleotides read TGTGCCAGCAGCGATTACAGGGGGTGGATTCAGCCCCAGCATTTT. Together with reference TRBV7-8 and TRBJ1-5, the CDR3 gives the full variable domain: GAGVSQSPRYKVAKRGQDVALRCDPISGHVSLFWYQQALGQGPEFLTYFQNEAQLDKSGLPSDRFFAERPEGSVSTLKIQRTQQEDSAVYLCASSDYRGWIQPQHFGDGTRLSIL.

This clone has a single count. This chain uses TRBV5-1 with TRBJ1-6, with unresolved D. This CDR3 has 16 amino acids. Germline lookup yields CDR1 SGHRS and CDR2 YFSETQ. Trimming cost V 4 bases and J 5 bases, with 16 bases left between them. The CDR3 is CASSRSDRQNNSPLHF. CDR3 nucleotide sequence: TGCGCCAGCAGCAGGAGCGACCGCCAAAATAATTCACCCCTCCACTTT. Combining the CDR3 with reference TRBV5-1 and TRBJ1-6 gives the whole variable domain KAGVTQTPRYLIKTRGQQVTLSCSPISGHRSVSWYQQTPGQGLQFLFEYFSETQRNKGNFPGRFSGRQFSNSRSEMNVSTLELGDSALYLCASSRSDRQNNSPLHFGNGTRLTVT.

CDR3 sequence (DNA): TGTGCCAGCAGTTCAGGACAGGGCAACCATGAAAAACTGTTTTTT. It is translated as CASSSGQGNHEKLFF. The chain employs TRBV28 and TRBJ1-4, with 8 bases lining up with TRBD1. This CDR3 is 15 amino acids long. Looked up from germline, CDR1 is MDHEN and CDR2 is SYDVKM. J gave up 6 bases and V 4 bases, and 7 bases lay outside the gene matches.

This clone came up once. This chain connects TRBV6-1 to TRBJ2-5; no reliable D call. Trimming left V 2 bases short and J 8 bases short, with 12 bases between. The germline gives CDR1 MNHNS, CDR2 SASEGT. This CDR3 spans 13 amino acids. The CDR3 protein is CASSERYRVTQYF. The DNA for the CDR3 is TGTGCCAGCAGTGAAAGGTATCGGGTTACCCAGTACTTC.

The J gene is TRBJ2-5, the V gene TRBV28; 8 bases align to TRBD1. This CDR3 spans 12 amino acids. Germline loops: CDR1 MDHEN, CDR2 SYDVKM. The J segment lost 5 bases and the V segment lost 6 bases, leaving 2 bases of the junction unmatched. Written as DNA, the CDR3 is TGTGCCAGCAGCGGACAGGGCGAGACCCAGTACTTC. Protein sequence: CASSGQGETQYF.

The rearrangement joins TRBV28 to TRBJ2-1, with 7 positions matching TRBD2. V shed 7 bases and J 1 base; nucleotides not matched to a gene: 13. Per germline, CDR1 MDHEN and CDR2 SYDVKM. The CDR3 consists of 17 residues. CDR3 in amino acids: CASTTVREGLSYNEQFF. The CDR3 DNA follows: TGTGCCAGCACCACGGTCAGGGAGGGCTTGTCCTACAATGAGCAGTTCTTC.

The chain uses TRBV19 and TRBJ2-7; TRBD2 might be the D (6 bases). V dropped 11 bases and J dropped 3 bases, with 26 bases sitting between them. Germline loops: CDR1 LNHDA, CDR2 SQIVND (reference sequence). The CDR3 consists of 16 residues. CDR3 in DNA: TGTGCCTCATCATCCTCCCCAGGGACTCGAGGCTACGAGCAGTACTTC. Translation gives CASSSSPGTRGYEQYF.

V and J are TRBV28 and TRBJ2-1, with unresolved D. Germline V gene lookup returns CDR1 MDHEN and CDR2 SYDVKM. The CDR3 sequence is 14 residues long. The germline V and J ends were trimmed by 5 bases and 6 bases, with 14 bases remaining between them. The CDR3 DNA follows: TGTGCCAGCAGTCTCCTCTCGAGTTTCAATGAGCAGTTCTTC. The encoded protein is CASSLLSSFNEQFF.

The chain recombines TRBV7-7 with TRBJ2-1; tentative D call: TRBD1 (6 bases). The CDR3 is 15 residues long. Trimming removed 6 bases from V and 10 bases from J, with 22 bases in between. The germline CDR1 and CDR2 sequences are SSHAT and FNYEAQ (reference sequence). CDR3 amino acids: CASSSNVGGGNEQFF. For the CDR3, the DNA is TGTGCCAGCAGTTCAAACGTAGGGGGTGGGAACGAGCAGTTCTTC.

The chain links TRBV1 to TRBJ2-5; TRBD1 is the table's D call, not checked against the DNA. TRBV1 is termed a pseudogene. The CDR3 extends over 13 amino acids. CDR3 sequence: CTSSPGRQETQYF. The CDR3 DNA follows: TGCACCAGCAGCCCTGGGCGCCAAGAGACCCAGTACTTC.

This clone was detected once. The chain is built from TRBV13 and TRBJ2-2, with D perhaps TRBD1 (7 bases). This CDR3 is 14 amino acids long. The ends were cut back, 5 bases at V and 8 bases at J, with 15 bases in the middle. Germline assignment: CDR1 PRHDT and CDR2 FYEKMQ (reference sequence). The CDR3: CASSKEGAPGELFF. The CDR3, as DNA: TGTGCCAGCAGCAAGGAGGGGGCGCCGGGGGAGCTGTTTTTT. The variable domain in full, with the rest retrieved from reference TRBV13 and TRBJ2-2, is AAGVIQSPRHLIKEKRETATLKCYPIPRHDTVYWYQQGPGQDPQFLISFYEKMQSDKGSIPDRFSAQQFSDYHSELNMSSLELGDSALYFCASSKEGAPGELFFGEGSRLTVL.

The J gene is TRBJ2-3, the V gene TRBV27, with D tentatively TRBD2 (6 bases). The germline V gene has CDR1 MNHEY and CDR2 SMNVEV (reference sequence). CDR3 length: 14 amino acids. V lost 5 bases, J lost 5 bases, and 14 bases lay in between. Here the CDR3 reads CASSRTTRGDTQYF. Written as DNA, the CDR3 is TGTGCCAGCAGTCGGACGACGCGGGGAGATACGCAGTATTTT.

V usage is TRBV7-9 and J usage is TRBJ2-7; D possibly corresponds to TRBD2 (7 bases). Germline loops: CDR1 SEHNR, CDR2 FQNEAQ (reference sequence). V dropped 2 bases and J dropped 4 bases, with 12 bases sitting between them. The CDR3 extends over 14 amino acids. CDR3 sequence: CASSLPGGRYEQYF. CDR3 in DNA: TGTGCCAGCAGCTTACCGGGGGGCAGGTACGAGCAGTACTTC.

V and J are TRBV7-9 and TRBJ1-5; 9 bases are a match to TRBD1. Germline CDR1 is SEHNR and CDR2 is FQNEAQ (reference sequence). J was trimmed by 7 bases and V by 5 bases; bases with no gene match: 6. CDR3 length equals 14 residues. The CDR3: CASSRTGDGQPQHF. As DNA, the CDR3 is TGTGCCAGCAGCCGGACAGGGGATGGGCAGCCCCAGCATTTT.

The rearrangement uses TRBV27 and TRBJ2-1; 8 bases agree with TRBD2. Unmatched junction bases numbered 17, after V lost 5 bases and J lost 8 bases. There are 17 residues in the CDR3. CDR1 and CDR2 from the germline V gene are MNHEY and SMNVEV (reference sequence). CDR3 nucleotides: TGTGCCAGCAGTCCTTTGCGGGAGGATCCTCGGGGCGATGAGCAGTTCTTC. It translates to CASSPLREDPRGDEQFF.